This T cell receptor (beta chain) was recorded in a study of cytotoxic CD8 clonotypes in ibrutinib-treated CLL. Study details: About 25 partial and 2 complete responses; at median approximately 68 months, approximately 15 remitted, 12 progressed.

Clones were sequenced by immunoSEQ multiplex PCR, and TCRdb holds only the in-frame ones, with some missing. This table holds roughly 180,000 clones, about 72% found once. The study, taken as a whole, reports: Rare overall, public clonotypes shrank or held steady under therapy. Patients had baseline clonality above age-matched healthy donors, and this clonality moved with circulating CD8+ T-cell counts. There were differences in sampling times between sustained-remission and progressing patients.

Points on this clone: Antigen unknown.

In germline, CDR1 is SEHNR, CDR2 FQNEAQ (reference sequence). The CDR3 totals 13 residues. Trimming removed 5 bases at V and 2 bases at J, with 10 bases between. The chain recombines TRBV7-9 with TRBJ2-7; D possibly corresponds to TRBD1 (6 bases). Material: PBMCs, obtained after 24 months of ibrutinib treatment. The sequence was collected from a human donor with chronic lymphocytic leukemia. The CDR3 nucleotides are TGTGCCAGCAGCCCACGGGACACCTACGAGCAGTACTTC. Translated, it gives CASSPRDTYEQYF.